The 15 T cell receptor beta chains in this list originate from one sample, sequenced in a study of blood T cell repertoires in COVID-19. Sequenced by immunoSEQ multiplex PCR; TCRdb stores in-frame clones only, minus some. The sample records 150,000 to 200,000 clones, approximately 89% being singletons. Sequencing was performed on peripheral blood. These TCRs come from a man in his 70s with acute or convalescent COVID-19.

The V call is TRBV27, the J call TRBJ2-5; 9 nucleotides line up with TRBD2. CDR1 and CDR2 (germline): MNHEY, SMNVEV (reference sequence). The CDR3 runs to 15 residues. J lost 4 bases, V lost 3 bases, and 6 bases had no gene match. For the CDR3, the DNA is TGTGCCAGCAGTTTGGCGGGAGGGCCAGGAGAGACCCAGTACTTC. It yields the protein CASSLAGGPGETQYF.

This clone was counted between two and nine times. The chain is built from TRBV5-8 and TRBJ1-1; the match to TRBD1 covers 7 bases. The V gene's germline CDR1 is SGHTS and CDR2 YDEGEE. This CDR3 is built from 14 residues. The V segment lost 1 base and the J segment 4 bases; nucleotides outside the gene matches: 4. The chain's CDR3 is CASSLTGVGTEAFF. CDR3 DNA sequence: TGTGCCAGCAGCTTGACAGGGGTTGGCACTGAAGCTTTCTTT.

J is TRBJ1-2 and V is TRBV6-2 or TRBV6-3; 7 positions agree with TRBD1. Germline loops: CDR1 MNHEY, CDR2 SVGEGT. This CDR3 spans 13 amino acids. V shed 5 bases, J shed 8 bases, and the junction held 8 bases outside the gene matches. The CDR3 DNA reads as TGTGCCAGCAGTACCGACAGGGTGAGCGGCTACACCTTC. It translates to CASSTDRVSGYTF.

The chain has TRBV18 and TRBJ2-1, with 7 bases identical to TRBD1. The CDR3 runs 15 residues. V lost 3 bases and J lost 4; bases outside the gene matches: 6. Germline V CDR1 and CDR2: KGHSH, LQKENI. CDR3 nucleotide sequence: TGTGCCAGCTCACCGGGACAGTTACCGTACAATGAGCAGTTCTTC. Translated, it gives CASSPGQLPYNEQFF. The complete variable domain, with remaining parts taken from reference TRBV18 and TRBJ2-1, reads NAGVMQNPRHLVRRRGQEARLRCSPMKGHSHVYWYRQLPEEGLKFMVYLQKENIIDESGMPKERFSAEFPKEGPSILRIQQVVRGDSAAYFCASSPGQLPYNEQFFGPGTRLTVL.

This chain links TRBV11-2 with TRBJ2-7, with 7 bases that match TRBD1. J gave up 0 bases and V 4 bases, and 15 bases lay outside the gene matches. From germline, CDR1 is SGHAT and CDR2 FQNNGV. CDR3 length: 18 amino acids. As DNA, the CDR3 is TGTGCCAGCAGCTCAATAAGAATTACGACAGGGCGCTCCTACGAGCAGTACTTC. This gives the protein CASSSIRITTGRSYEQYF. Full variable domain (rest looked up from reference TRBV11-2 and TRBJ2-7): EAGVAQSPRYKIIEKRQSVAFWCNPISGHATLYWYQQILGQGPKLLIQFQNNGVVDDSQLPKDRFSAERLKGVDSTLKIQPAKLEDSAVYLCASSSIRITTGRSYEQYFGPGTRLTVT.

This clone has a single count. The chain combines TRBV5-4 with TRBJ2-5; 13 bases align to TRBD2. CDR1 and CDR2 from the germline V gene are SGHNT and YYREEE (reference sequence). Germline trimming cut 4 bases from V and 5 bases from J; bases unmatched to any gene: 5. The length of the CDR3 is 15 residues. The CDR3 DNA reads TGTGCCAGCAGCCGACTAGCGGGGGGATATGAGACCCAGTACTTC. Translated: CASSRLAGGYETQYF.

This clone has just one count. The chain combines TRBV3-1 (or the pseudogene TRBV3-2) with TRBJ1-1, with a possible D match to TRBD1 (5 bases). This CDR3 region has 14 residues. The germline CDR1 and CDR2 sequences are LGHDT and YNNKEL (reference sequence). The V and J ends lost 7 bases and 1 base respectively, with 13 bases between them. CDR3 sequence (DNA): TGTGCCAGCACCCGGCGGGGGACGAACACTGAAGCTTTCTTT. Its translation: CASTRRGTNTEAFF.

This chain joins TRBV9 and TRBJ2-1; the match to TRBD1 covers 7 bases. Germline V gives CDR1 SGDLS, CDR2 YYNGEE. The CDR3 contains 15 residues. J gave up 3 bases and V 3 bases, and 6 bases lay outside the gene matches. The CDR3 here is CASSATGQYYNEQFF. In DNA, the CDR3 is TGTGCCAGCAGCGCGACGGGACAGTACTACAATGAGCAGTTCTTC.

This clone showed up just once. The chain combines TRBV7-2 with TRBJ2-1; 9 bases fit TRBD2. Per germline, CDR1 SGHTA and CDR2 FQGNSA. The CDR3 is 14 residues long. V shed 3 bases, J shed 6 bases, and the junction held 3 bases outside the gene matches. The CDR3 DNA is TGTGCCAGCAGCTTGTCTAGCGGGGTCAATGAGCAGTTCTTC. This encodes CASSLSSGVNEQFF.

This clone was counted once. The V gene is TRBV3-1 (or the pseudogene TRBV3-2), the J gene TRBJ1-3, with D possibly being TRBD1 (5 bases). CDR1 is LGHDT, CDR2 YNNKEL, per germline (reference sequence). Trimming cost V 1 base and J 4 bases, with 11 bases left between them. This CDR3 has 15 amino acids. The CDR3: CASSQAGGEGNTIYF. The DNA for the CDR3 is TGTGCCAGCAGCCAAGCCGGAGGGGAAGGAAACACCATATATTTT.

The chain couples TRBV5-1 to TRBJ1-4; no clear D. CDR1 and CDR2 (germline): SGHRS, YFSETQ. The CDR3 is made up of 14 amino acids. Trimming removed 1 base from V and 7 bases from J, with 11 bases in between. The CDR3 nucleotides read TGCGCCAGCAGCTTGCGGGTTGGAGCTGAAAAACTGTTTTTT. Protein product: CASSLRVGAEKLFF. Full variable domain (rest looked up from reference TRBV5-1 and TRBJ1-4): KAGVTQTPRYLIKTRGQQVTLSCSPISGHRSVSWYQQTPGQGLQFLFEYFSETQRNKGNFPGRFSGRQFSNSRSEMNVSTLELGDSALYLCASSLRVGAEKLFFGSGTQLSVL.

The V gene is TRBV5-6, the J gene TRBJ1-3; TRBD1 is a possible D gene (5 bases). This CDR3 is built from 12 residues. Trimming took 1 base from V and 8 from J, leaving 7 bases between them. Germline values: CDR1 SGHDT, CDR2 YYEEEE. The CDR3, as DNA: TGTGCCAGCAGCTTGAGGGGCCACACCATATATTTT. Translation gives CASSLRGHTIYF.

This clone was detected once. The rearrangement links TRBV6-5 to TRBJ2-1; 8 positions agree with TRBD2. With V trimmed by 3 bases and J by 2 bases, 3 bases remained unmatched. The CDR3 runs 15 residues. Germline CDR1 is MNHEY and CDR2 is SVGAGI. The CDR3: CASSYGAGAYNEQFF. The CDR3, as DNA: TGTGCCAGCAGTTATGGAGCGGGAGCCTACAATGAGCAGTTCTTC.

The rearrangement joins TRBV4-1 to TRBJ1-2; a possible D gene is TRBD1 (6 bases). Trimming cost V 1 base and J 5 bases, with 17 bases left between them. Germline lookup yields CDR1 MGHRA and CDR2 YSYEKL. The CDR3 runs 16 residues. The CDR3 loop is CASSQAPGERGYGYTF. The CDR3 nucleotides are TGCGCCAGCAGCCAAGCCCCAGGGGAAAGAGGGTATGGCTACACCTTC.

The genes are TRBV27 and TRBJ2-7, with 8 bases fitting TRBD1. The CDR3 is 14 residues long. Trimming took 3 bases from V and 6 from J; bases not matched to a gene: 7. Germline V gene data show CDR1 as MNHEY and CDR2 as SMNVEV (reference sequence). DNA of the CDR3: TGTGCCAGCAGTTTGGCAGGGGGCATTGTCGAGCAGTACTTC. Translating it yields CASSLAGGIVEQYF.